The 32 T cell receptor beta chains below were found in one sample sequenced in a study of blood T cells in healthy people across ages. Sample-barcoded 5' priming and a J-beta primer mix drove a second PCR of 7 to 11 cycles. TCRdb itself ran the 5' RACE reads through MiXCR, one entry per CDR3 protein. The sample lists some 1.8 million distinct CDR3 sequences, roughly 43% occurring once. What was sequenced was blood. Every receptor here comes from a human donor in good health.

As to this clonotype: A junction boundary mismatches the germline segment, possibly from a read error. The gene calls are TRBV2 and TRBJ2-1; D tentatively reads TRBD1 or TRBD2 (6 bases each). Germline CDR1 and CDR2: SNHLY and FYNNEI. The CDR3 covers 16 residues. CDR3 bases: TGTGCCAGCAGTGAAGGTGGAGGGGGTTCCTACAATGAGCGGTTCTTC. Protein product: CASSEGGGGSYNERFF.

A remark on this clonotype: Lacking the conserved final phenylalanine or tryptophan, this CDR3 likely reflects a read error. The V gene is TRBV9, the J gene TRBJ2-1; D uncertain. The V and J ends lost 0 bases and 0 bases respectively, with 22 bases between them. Germline CDR1 and CDR2: SGDLS and YYNGEE. The CDR3 runs to 20 residues. The CDR3 sequence is CASSVGVRKELTSSYNEQFL. For the CDR3, the DNA is TGTGCCAGCAGCGTAGGCGTCAGAAAAGAATTAACCAGCTCCTACAATGAGCAGTTCTTA.

The chain carries TRBV28 and TRBJ2-7; a weak D match, TRBD2 (6 bases). CDR3 length: 11 amino acids. The V gene's germline CDR1 is MDHEN and CDR2 SYDVKM. V lost 6 bases, J lost 6 bases, and 9 bases lay in between. The CDR3 nucleotides read TGTGCCAGCAGGCGGGACTTCGAGCAGTACTTC. Translation gives CASRRDFEQYF.

V usage is TRBV11-2 and J usage is TRBJ2-1, with a tentative D call TRBD2 (5 bases). Germline lookup yields CDR1 SGHAT and CDR2 FQNNGV. Trimming shortened V by 1 base and J by 1 base, and 14 bases separated the two germline ends. The CDR3 is 17 residues long. The CDR3 sequence is CASSLGAGEVSYNEQFF. CDR3 in DNA: TGTGCCAGCAGCTTAGGCGCCGGGGAAGTATCCTACAATGAGCAGTTCTTC.

Ten or more counts support this clonotype. The V and J genes are TRBV7-3 and TRBJ2-6; D is possibly TRBD1 (6 bases). The germline CDR1 and CDR2 sequences are SGHTA and FQGTGA. CDR3 length: 17 amino acids. The V end lost 3 bases, the J end lost 0 bases, and 12 bases lay between the germline ends. CDR3 DNA sequence: TGTGCCAGCAGCTTCACAGGGATGGGCTCTGGGGCCAACGTCCTGACTTTC. Its translation is CASSFTGMGSGANVLTF.

This chain joins TRBV7-3 and TRBJ2-2; 10 bases are shared with TRBD1. With 3 bases clipped from V and 4 bases from J, the junction kept 2 bases outside the gene matches. The CDR3 is 15 residues long. Germline-derived CDR1 and CDR2 are SGHTA and FQGTGA. CDR3 sequence: CASSFGTGVTGELFF. For the CDR3, the DNA is TGTGCCAGCAGCTTCGGGACAGGGGTCACCGGGGAGCTGTTTTTT.

This clonotype was picked up many times. V usage is TRBV29-1 and J usage is TRBJ2-1, with a weak D call TRBD1 (5 bases). The germline CDR1 and CDR2 sequences are SQVTM and ANQGSEA. This CDR3 contains 13 residues. Trimming shortened V by 1 base and J by 4 bases, and 8 bases separated the two germline ends. The CDR3 DNA reads TGCAGCGTTGAAGGGGGCGCATACAATGAGCAGTTCTTC. Protein: CSVEGGAYNEQFF.

The chain uses TRBV20-1 and TRBJ1-4; D possibly corresponds to TRBD1 (5 bases). V was pared by 0 bases and J by 8 bases, with 19 bases between. CDR3 length equals 16 residues. CDR1 and CDR2 (germline): DFQATT, SNEGSKA (reference sequence). CDR3 sequence (DNA): TGCAGTGCTAGAGATCGAGGCCCTCGGGGGGAAGAAAAACTGTTTTTT. Translation: CSARDRGPRGEEKLFF.

This chain links TRBV12-3 or TRBV12-4 with TRBJ1-1; 7 bases line up with TRBD1. The ends lost 7 bases at V and 2 bases at J; junction bases unmatched: 7. This CDR3 has 14 amino acids. The CDR3 DNA reads TGTGCCAGCAAGTCAGGGGGGTCAAACACTGAAGCTTTCTTT. Protein: CASKSGGSNTEAFF.

The chain combines TRBV5-1 with TRBJ1-3, with D unclear. The CDR3 has 13 amino acids. V was pared by 5 bases and J by 0 bases, with 6 bases between. Germline V gives CDR1 SGHRS, CDR2 YFSETQ. The CDR3 sequence: CASRPDSGNTIYF. The CDR3 nucleotides are TGCGCCAGCAGACCGGACTCTGGAAACACCATATATTTT. Filled out from reference TRBV5-1 and TRBJ1-3, the complete variable domain reads KAGVTQTPRYLIKTRGQQVTLSCSPISGHRSVSWYQQTPGQGLQFLFEYFSETQRNKGNFPGRFSGRQFSNSRSEMNVSTLELGDSALYLCASRPDSGNTIYFGEGSWLTVV.

Concerning this clonotype itself: A junction boundary mismatches the germline segment, possibly from a read error. J is TRBJ2-5 and V is TRBV5-1, with a possible D match to TRBD2 (5 bases). Germline CDR1 and CDR2: SGHRS and YFSETQ. The CDR3 consists of 13 residues. The CDR3: CASSLGLKEAQYF. Here the CDR3 DNA reads TGCGCCAGCAGCTTGGGACTAAAAGAGGCCCAGTACTTC.

This clonotype showed up just a few times. V is TRBV29-1 and J is TRBJ2-5, with D possibly being TRBD1 or TRBD2 (6 bases each). CDR1 is SQVTM, CDR2 ANQGSEA, per germline. V was cut by 7 bases and J by 2 bases, with 14 bases left in between. This CDR3 contains 13 residues. As DNA, the CDR3 is TGCAGCGGCTATGGGGGGCGGCAAGAGACCCAGTACTTC. Its translation: CSGYGGRQETQYF. Full variable domain (remainder filled in from reference TRBV29-1 and TRBJ2-5): SAVISQKPSRDICQRGTSLTIQCQVDSQVTMMFWYRQQPGQSLTLIATANQGSEATYESGFVIDKFPISRPNLTFSTLTVSNMSPEDSSIYLCSGYGGRQETQYFGPGTRLLVL.

CDR3 sequence (DNA): TGTGCCAGCAGGGATCAGCAGAACACTGAAGCTTTCTTT. Translated: CASRDQQNTEAFF. The chain is built from TRBV12-3 or TRBV12-4 and TRBJ1-1; D remains ambiguous. The CDR3 runs 13 residues. V was clipped by 6 bases and J by 1 base, with 9 bases between them.

Turning to this clonotype: The germline gene is not matched at one end of the junction; a read error may be the cause. The chain combines TRBV4-1 with TRBJ2-2; D remains unclear. The CDR3 is 15 residues long. Looked up from germline, CDR1 is MGHRA and CDR2 is YSYEKL. The CDR3 here is CASSQEEANTGELFF. Written as DNA, the CDR3 is TGTGCCAGCAGCCAGGAAGAAGCGAACACCGGGGAGCTGTTTTTT.

This chain joins TRBV7-9 and TRBJ1-2; D is unresolved. The CDR3 extends over 13 amino acids. V lost 1 base, J lost 7 bases, and 10 bases lay in between. Germline CDR1 SEHNR, CDR2 FQNEAQ (reference sequence). The CDR3 DNA follows: TGTGCCAGCAGCTTAGAGGAGAACGGTGGCTACACCTTC. Protein: CASSLEENGGYTF.

CDR3 in DNA: TGCAGTGCTAGCGCGGGGGTCGGCACAGATACGCAGTATTTT. Its translation: CSASAGVGTDTQYF. The genes are TRBV20-1 and TRBJ2-3, with 7 positions matching TRBD2. The V and J ends lost 3 bases and 1 base, in that order; junction bases with no gene match: 4. The CDR3 has 14 residues. Germline V gene data show CDR1 as DFQATT and CDR2 as SNEGSKA (reference sequence).

The chain joins TRBV5-1 to TRBJ2-3, with 11 bases aligning to TRBD2. CDR1 is SGHRS, CDR2 YFSETQ, per germline. CDR3 length: 19 residues. After removal of 2 bases from V and 6 bases from J, the junction contained 17 bases not matched to a gene. Here the CDR3 DNA reads TGCGCCAGCAGCTTTGTGTCGCTAGCGGGAGGTGCGGATTTTGATACGCAGTATTTT. Residues: CASSFVSLAGGADFDTQYF.

As concerns this clonotype: Sequence at one end of the junction differs from germline and may be a read error. The CDR3 loop reads CASSLAPSTDTEYF. The CDR3 DNA is TGTGCCAGCAGTTTAGCGCCGAGCACAGATACGGAGTATTTT. This sequence joins TRBV12-3 or TRBV12-4 and TRBJ2-3; D ambiguous. The CDR3 runs to 14 residues.

This clonotype turned up a few times. The genes are TRBV7-9 and TRBJ2-5, with a weak D call TRBD2 (5 bases). Trimming took 1 base from V and 3 from J, leaving 9 bases between them. CDR1 and CDR2 from the germline V gene are SEHNR and FQNEAQ (reference sequence). There are 14 residues in the CDR3. The CDR3 DNA sequence: TGTGCCAGCAGCTTAGATGACTACAAAGAGACCCAGTACTTC. Amino acid sequence: CASSLDDYKETQYF.

This clonotype was counted a few times. The chain recombines TRBV12-3 or TRBV12-4 with TRBJ2-1; D is possibly TRBD1 (6 bases). The V end was cut by 6 bases, the J end by 10 bases, with 16 bases between. The CDR3 has 13 residues. The chain's CDR3 is CASRSTGLGEQFF. CDR3 nucleotides: TGTGCCAGCAGATCGACAGGTCTTGGCGAGCAGTTCTTC.

The rearrangement links TRBV5-4 to TRBJ2-3; D gene unclear. The germline gives CDR1 SGHNT, CDR2 YYREEE (reference sequence). Trimming took 3 bases from V and 14 from J, leaving 4 bases between them. This CDR3 region has 8 residues. The CDR3 nucleotides are TGTGCCAGCAGCTGGGGGTATTTT. It codes for CASSWGYF.

This clonotype was observed a few times. The chain couples TRBV20-1 to TRBJ2-1; D is possibly TRBD2 (5 bases). Per germline, CDR1 DFQATT and CDR2 SNEGSKA (reference sequence). This CDR3 is 14 amino acids long. Trimming cost V 3 bases and J 6 bases, with 15 bases left between them. The CDR3 spells CSARDVAGSNEQFF. The DNA of the CDR3 is TGCAGTGCTAGGGACGTTGCGGGCAGCAATGAGCAGTTCTTC.

This chain links TRBV7-8 with TRBJ1-5; D remains unclear. The germline gives CDR1 SGHVS, CDR2 FQNEAQ. The CDR3 consists of 14 residues. V lost 6 bases and J lost 7, with 16 bases in between. The CDR3 here is CASSLGSRAQPQHF. In nucleotides, the CDR3 is TGTGCCAGCAGTCTAGGGTCAAGGGCCCAGCCCCAGCATTTT. Combining the CDR3 with reference TRBV7-8 and TRBJ1-5 gives the whole variable domain GAGVSQSPRYKVAKRGQDVALRCDPISGHVSLFWYQQALGQGPEFLTYFQNEAQLDKSGLPSDRFFAERPEGSVSTLKIQRTQQEDSAVYLCASSLGSRAQPQHFGDGTRLSIL.

The chain joins TRBV11-1 to TRBJ2-7, with TRBD1 matching over 9 bases. The V segment lost 3 bases and the J segment 6 bases; nucleotides outside the gene matches: 3. CDR1 and CDR2 (germline): SGHAT, FQDESV (reference sequence). The CDR3 runs to 13 residues. The CDR3 DNA reads as TGTGCCAGCAGCTTCGCGGACAGGGGCGAGCAGTACTTC. As protein: CASSFADRGEQYF.

This chain connects TRBV20-1 to TRBJ1-5, with D perhaps matching TRBD1 (6 bases). Germline CDR1 is DFQATT and CDR2 is SNEGSKA (reference sequence). The V end was cut by 4 bases, the J end by 2 bases, with 15 bases between. The CDR3 totals 15 residues. CDR3 sequence (DNA): TGCAGTGCTACCAGCCGGACAGATGGCAATCAGCCCCAGCATTTT. Translation: CSATSRTDGNQPQHF.

This clonotype was found a few times. This rearrangement joins TRBV6-5 to TRBJ2-1; 7 positions match TRBD2. This CDR3 has 14 amino acids. V shed 10 bases, J shed 0 bases, and the junction held 6 bases outside the gene matches. Germline V lookup: CDR1 MNHEY, CDR2 SVGAGI. CDR3 DNA sequence: TGTGCCACGGGAGGTCATAGCTCCTACAATGAGCAGTTCTTC. This codes for CATGGHSSYNEQFF.

Written as DNA, the CDR3 is TGCGCCAGCAGCTTGGCCGGGCCACCGGGGGTGAATGAGCAGTTCTTC. Translation: CASSLAGPPGVNEQFF. This rearrangement joins TRBV5-1 to TRBJ2-1, with D possibly TRBD2 on 6 matching bases. Trimming took off 0 bases at V and 7 bases at J, with 17 bases between the two ends. The germline V gene has CDR1 SGHRS and CDR2 YFSETQ. CDR3 length: 16 amino acids.

This clonotype turned up a few times. This chain connects TRBV6-2 or TRBV6-3 to TRBJ2-1; D unclear. The germline gives CDR1 MNHEY, CDR2 SVGEGT. This CDR3 has 13 residues. The V end lost 4 bases, the J end lost 4 bases, and 8 bases lay between the germline ends. The CDR3 sequence is CASSFFGYNEQFF. In nucleotides, the CDR3 is TGTGCCAGCAGTTTCTTCGGGTACAATGAGCAGTTCTTC.

This clonotype has only a few counts. CDR3 protein: CASSLSGDRSYTF. The CDR3 bases are TGTGCCAGCAGTTTATCAGGGGATCGGAGCTACACCTTC. J is TRBJ1-2 and V is TRBV12-3 or TRBV12-4; tentative D call: TRBD1 (6 bases). The CDR3 totals 13 residues. V was clipped by 2 bases and J by 9 bases, with 13 bases between them.

This clonotype was seen more than once but under ten times. The chain combines TRBV6-2 or TRBV6-3 with TRBJ1-6, with D possibly matching TRBD1 (6 bases). Germline V lookup: CDR1 MNHEY, CDR2 SVGEGT. V shed 7 bases and J shed 7 bases, with 20 bases lying between them. The CDR3 is 16 amino acids. CDR3 sequence: CASNTGGGVGNSPLHF. As DNA, the CDR3 is TGTGCCAGCAATACCGGCGGGGGCGTGGGGAATTCACCCCTCCACTTT.

This rearrangement joins TRBV5-6 to TRBJ2-4; 7 bases line up with TRBD1. Germline assignment: CDR1 SGHDT and CDR2 YYEEEE. V was clipped by 4 bases and J by 13 bases; unmatched bases: 14. The CDR3 is 14 amino acids. The DNA for the CDR3 is TGTGCCAGCAGCACCGGACAGGTCTGGCGTGAGCAGTACTTC. Translated, it gives CASSTGQVWREQYF. Variable domain in full (rest from reference TRBV5-6 and TRBJ2-4): DAGVTQSPTHLIKTRGQQVTLRCSPKSGHDTVSWYQQALGQGPQFIFQYYEEEERQRGNFPDRFSGHQFPNYSSELNVNALLLGDSALYLCASSTGQVWREQYFGAGTRLSVL.

CDR3 sequence (DNA): TGCGCCAGCAGCCAAGGGCTAGGGAACAAGCCCCAGCATTTT. The encoded protein is CASSQGLGNKPQHF. The chain is built from TRBV4-3 and TRBJ1-5; D is undetermined. Germline V gene data show CDR1 as LGHNA and CDR2 as YSLEER. The CDR3 is 14 amino acids. Deletions cut 1 base from V and 8 bases from J, with 12 bases between.